This TCR beta chain was sequenced in a study of CD4 and CD8 cells across lung adenocarcinoma regions (dated by TCRdb to between 2018 and 2020). Some background on the complete study: The study compared tumor centers with tumor margins to examine intratumor heterogeneity of the T cell receptor repertoire.

The library was made by PCR. The run used a HiSeq X Ten. TCRdb passed the public sequencing reads through fastp at Q25 and MiXCR, retaining productive beta sequences. Rows are combined by CDR3 protein, so each entry shows the most common genes and DNA. The sample table lists around 5,500 distinct CDR3 sequences, 40% to 60% of them with a count of one. The ten largest clones add up to less than 20% of the sample. Relative to germline, V is missing 4 bases and J is missing 0 bases, with 1 base of the junction outside any gene match. The CDR3 spans 14 residues, from the cysteine through the phenylalanine. Just CDR3 DNA is preserved here, 42 bases in frame from base 1. In the germline V gene, CDR1 corresponds to MNHNS and CDR2 to SASEGT. Of note for this clonotype: Its binding antigen is unknown. No much larger clone exists at a distance of one base, and base qualities are not known.

The donors were patients who had localized lung adenocarcinoma, which is a subtype of non-small cell lung cancer. These samples came from the margins of localized lung adenocarcinomas. For TCR repertoire analysis, CD4+ T cells taken from tumor tissue were profiled apart from CD8+ T cells. The sequenced sample consisted of CD4+ T cells from the margin of a lung tumor. This specimen's cell subset or site label, interpreted: tumor margin region. The receptor comes from a male donor with lung adenocarcinoma. The CD4 and CD8 labels of this study may be unreliable. Here the chain combines TRBV6-1 and TRBJ2-7, and 9 bases in between align with TRBD1. The CDR3 sequence is CASSATGGSYEQYF. The base sequence is TGTGCCAGCAGTGCGACAGGGGGCTCCTACGAGCAGTACTTC.